This paragraph covers one TCR beta chain sequence. As yet, its antigen is unknown. Produced via immunoSEQ multiplex PCR; TCRdb's table is partial and in-frame only. The sample contains about 81,000 clones, 85% to 90% of which appear only once. These data originate in a study of graft-versus-host responses after intestinal transplantation. Across the whole study: Each patient got anti-thymocyte globulin induction, then tacrolimus and steroids for approximately three years.

Study-wide findings and caveats: High graft-versus-host to host-versus-graft clonal ratios were seen in allografts of patients with graft-donor T cell macrochimerism.

Germline CDR1 reads SGHTA; CDR2 reads FQGTGA. V gave up 1 base and J gave up 3 bases, with 12 bases separating them. The CDR3 runs to 15 residues. The sequencing here drew on unstimulated CD4+ T cells sorted from spleen or lymph node cells, taken before intestinal transplant. This clonotype originated in a human donor who received an intestinal transplant. The J gene is TRBJ1-1, the V gene TRBV7-3; maybe TRBD1 (5 bases). CDR3 in amino acids: CASSLSGGLDTEAFF. CDR3 bases: TGTGCCAGCAGCTTAAGCGGGGGTTTGGACACTGAAGCTTTCTTT. Complete variable domain (other parts from reference TRBV7-3 and TRBJ1-1): GAGVSQTPSNKVTEKGKYVELRCDPISGHTALYWYRQSLGQGPEFLIYFQGTGAADDSGLPNDRFFAVRPEGSVSTLKIQRTERGDSAVYLCASSLSGGLDTEAFFGQGTRLTVV.